This is a list of T cell receptor beta chains from one sample in a study of sequential checkpoint blockade in melanoma. Sequencing was performed with immunoSEQ multiplex PCR; in TCRdb, only in-frame clones are kept and a portion is missing. The sample records roughly 20,000 clones, approximately 77% being singletons. This sample comprised CD8+ T cells sorted from blood (inferred from file names), obtained from a patient given nivolumab and ipilimumab in sequence. Receptors were obtained from a human donor with melanoma. Both conserved end residues are part of each CDR3. The D gene is left open where the match is weak. For some rows the clone size is stated as once, few or many, or as a class when expanded; others skip it.

clone_size j_call d_call v_call cdr3_length cdr3_aa cdr3_nt
medium-sized TRBJ1-1 TRBD1 TRBV23-1 17 CASSQSPRQGANTEAFF TGCGCCAGCAGTCAGAGCCCCAGACAGGGGGCGAACACTGAAGCTTTCTTT
. TRBJ1-3 . TRBV6-1 15 CASSDLTGSGNTIYF TGTGCCAGCAGTGATTTGACGGGCTCTGGAAACACCATATATTTT
few TRBJ2-7 . TRBV27 14 CASSLSRGPYEQYF TGTGCCAGCAGTTTATCCAGGGGCCCCTACGAGCAGTACTTC
few TRBJ1-1 . TRBV5-6 15 CASSLGGGMWTEAFF TGTGCCAGCAGCTTGGGAGGAGGGATGTGGACTGAAGCTTTCTTT
. TRBJ2-7 TRBD1 TRBV25-1 16 CASSEIRRDRDHEQYF TGTGCCAGCAGTGAAATTCGCCGGGACAGGGACCACGAGCAGTACTTC
. TRBJ1-2 TRBD1 TRBV4-1 13 CASTTDRGRGYTF TGCGCCAGCACTACGGACAGGGGACGGGGCTACACCTTC
medium-sized TRBJ2-5 . TRBV4-1 14 CASSQEPRMETQYF TGCGCCAGCAGCCAAGAGCCGCGTATGGAGACCCAGTACTTC
. TRBJ1-6 TRBD1 TRBV2 16 CASSNLEGRGYSPLHF TGTGCCAGCAGCAACCTCGAGGGCAGGGGGTATTCACCCCTCCACTTT
. TRBJ2-1 . TRBV7-9 12 CASSRSNNEQFF TGTGCCAGCAGCAGGAGTAACAATGAGCAGTTCTTC
once TRBJ1-1 TRBD1 TRBV9 16 CASTEGTGRGGTEAFF TGTGCCAGCACCGAGGGGACAGGTCGGGGAGGCACTGAAGCTTTCTTT
. TRBJ1-1 TRBD1 TRBV27 15 CASSLSGGANTEAFF TGTGCCAGCAGTTTATCAGGGGGCGCGAACACTGAAGCTTTCTTT
. TRBJ1-2 . TRBV2 13 CASSDKGAYGYTF TGTGCCAGCAGTGACAAGGGAGCCTATGGCTACACCTTC
large TRBJ2-2 . TRBV28 14 CASSRSLEAGELFF TGTGCCAGCAGCCGCAGTCTTGAAGCCGGGGAGCTGTTTTTT
. TRBJ1-1 . TRBV19 12 CASEGGGTEAFF TGTGCCAGTGAGGGCGGGGGCACTGAAGCTTTCTTT
few TRBJ2-7 . TRBV19 14 CASSMGQAYYEQYF TGTGCCAGTAGTATGGGGCAGGCTTACTACGAGCAGTACTTC
. TRBJ1-5 . TRBV5-1 15 CASSLWGNSNQPQHF TGCGCCAGCAGCTTATGGGGCAATAGCAATCAGCCCCAGCATTTT
. TRBJ2-7 TRBD1 TRBV27 15 CASSFNGQGAYEQYF TGTGCCAGCAGTTTTAACGGACAGGGAGCCTACGAGCAGTACTTC
. TRBJ2-1 . TRBV30 18 CAWSVRRSAALSYNEQFF TGTGCCTGGAGTGTACGAAGATCAGCGGCACTCTCCTACAATGAGCAGTTCTTC
. TRBJ1-4 TRBD1 TRBV4-1 19 CASSPSGQGVQEANEKLFF TGCGCCAGCAGCCCGTCGGGACAGGGGGTTCAGGAGGCCAATGAAAAACTGTTTTTT
. TRBJ2-7 . TRBV6-1 16 CASSEEEDWLVYEQYF TGTGCCAGCAGTGAAGAAGAGGACTGGCTCGTATACGAGCAGTACTTC
once TRBJ1-4 . TRBV2 13 CANGAATNEKLFF TGTGCCAATGGGGCTGCAACTAATGAAAAACTGTTTTTT
. TRBJ1-1 . TRBV5-8 13 CASSSGVWAEAFF TGTGCCAGCAGCTCGGGGGTTTGGGCTGAAGCTTTCTTT
. TRBJ1-2 . TRBV13 13 CASSLTANYGYTF TGTGCCAGCAGCTTAACAGCCAACTATGGCTACACCTTC
once TRBJ2-7 . TRBV27 14 CASSSADRPGEQYF TGTGCCAGCAGTTCAGCGGACCGCCCGGGCGAGCAGTACTTC
. TRBJ2-7 TRBD1 TRBV7-8 14 CASSLMGQVYEQYF TGTGCCAGCAGCTTAATGGGACAGGTCTACGAGCAGTACTTC
. TRBJ2-7 . TRBV13 12 CASSPDRYEQYF TGTGCCAGCAGCCCCGACAGGTACGAGCAGTACTTC
. TRBJ1-1 . TRBV9 14 CASSPGLKNTEAFF TGTGCCAGCAGCCCGGGACTGAAGAACACTGAAGCTTTCTTT
. TRBJ2-7 TRBD2 TRBV7-9 16 CASSLGLAGGPYEQYF TGTGCCAGCAGCCTGGGACTAGCGGGAGGGCCGTACGAGCAGTACTTC
once TRBJ2-1 . TRBV14 15 CASSQESTIYNEQFF TGTGCCAGCAGCCAAGAATCGACTATCTACAATGAGCAGTTCTTC
. TRBJ2-1 TRBD1 TRBV27 15 CASSSGTGGSNEQFF TGTGCCAGCAGTTCCGGGACAGGGGGTTCGAATGAGCAGTTCTTC
. TRBJ1-5 TRBD1 TRBV27 14 CASSKQGWNQPQHF TGTGCCAGCAGCAAACAGGGGTGGAATCAGCCCCAGCATTTT
. TRBJ1-1 . TRBV15 17 CATSRDYEGRYNTEAFF TGTGCCACCAGCAGAGATTATGAGGGAAGGTATAACACTGAAGCTTTCTTT
. TRBJ2-7 TRBD2 TRBV6-5 13 CASSPTSEYEQYF TGTGCCAGCAGCCCGACTAGCGAATACGAGCAGTACTTC
. TRBJ1-1 . TRBV5-4 14 CASSQDRFNTEAFF TGTGCCAGCAGCCAGGACAGATTTAACACTGAAGCTTTCTTT
. TRBJ2-7 . TRBV10-3 13 CATEGLGGYEQYF TGTGCCACCGAGGGACTCGGGGGCTACGAGCAGTACTTC
few TRBJ2-6 TRBD2 TRBV19 15 CASSPGTSGANVLTF TGTGCCAGTAGTCCCGGGACTAGCGGGGCCAACGTCCTGACTTTC
few TRBJ2-6 . TRBV6-4 14 CASSGHSGANVLTF TGTGCCAGCAGTGGACACTCTGGGGCCAACGTCCTGACTTTC
. TRBJ2-7 TRBD2 TRBV7-8 16 CASSPGLAEGDYEQYF TGTGCCAGCAGCCCGGGACTAGCGGAAGGGGACTACGAGCAGTACTTC
. TRBJ1-1 TRBD1 TRBV13 15 CASSSHFTGGTEAFF TGTGCCAGCAGCTCCCACTTCACAGGGGGAACCGAAGCTTTCTTT
. TRBJ1-2 TRBD1 TRBV6-1 16 CASSEGMGQGAYGYTF TGTGCCAGCAGTGAAGGGATGGGACAGGGGGCCTATGGCTACACCTTC
. TRBJ2-7 TRBD2 TRBV9 17 CASSVSGPGGGVYEQYF TGTGCCAGCAGCGTATCGGGCCCAGGCGGGGGGGTATACGAGCAGTACTTC
. TRBJ1-2 TRBD1 TRBV29-1 13 CSVDRGRDYGYTF TGCAGCGTCGACAGGGGTAGGGACTATGGCTACACCTTC
. TRBJ2-5 TRBD2 TRBV13 18 CASSLMSSSGGPQETQYF TGTGCCAGCAGCTTAATGAGCTCTAGCGGGGGTCCCCAAGAGACCCAGTACTTC
. TRBJ2-7 TRBD2 TRBV2 15 CASSEWREGLYEQYF TGTGCCAGCAGTGAATGGCGGGAGGGCCTATACGAGCAGTACTTC
. TRBJ1-2 TRBD1 TRBV12-5 13 CASGQGAFYGYTF TGTGCTAGTGGACAGGGGGCGTTTTATGGCTACACCTTC
. TRBJ1-2 TRBD1 TRBV29-1 13 CSVAGQGAYGYTF TGCAGCGTTGCAGGACAGGGGGCGTATGGCTACACCTTC
once TRBJ1-6 . TRBV9 16 CASSLRGYSGNSPLHF TGTGCCAGCAGCCTCCGCGGATACTCTGGGAATTCACCCCTCCACTTT
. TRBJ1-2 . TRBV25-1 12 CASSEVRGGYTF TGTGCCAGCAGTGAAGTTCGGGGTGGCTACACCTTC